This T cell receptor beta chain emerged from a study of blood T cell dynamics during melanoma immunotherapy. Comments on this clone: One junction end disagrees with the germline gene, perhaps due to a read error.

Clones were read by immunoSEQ multiplex PCR, and TCRdb kept only the in-frame ones, dropping some. The repertoire has over 10,000 clones, 85% to 90% of them found once; the top ten carry around 3.3%. This CDR3 contains 15 residues. CDR1 and CDR2 from the germline V gene are SSHAT and FNYEAQ (reference sequence). Regarding time point: pre-treatment baseline. Samples come from before therapy and from week 3 after the first blockade cycle. At 12 weeks after first infusion, RECIST 1.1 defined response for most patients. This TCR came from a human donor with melanoma. The chain uses TRBV7-7 and TRBJ2-1; D gene ambiguous. The input for sequencing was blood, taken from a patient treated with checkpoint blockade. The CDR3 DNA is TGTGCTAGCAGCTTAGCAGTGGACTCCTACAATGAGCAGTTCTTC. It yields the protein CASSLAVDSYNEQFF.